This T cell receptor beta chain was documented in a study of T-cell memory formation after mild COVID-19. Study-wide context: TCR clusters mostly belonged to single donors. General observations from the study: Clones that contracted from day 15 to 85 were balanced CD4/CD8, while later expanders leaned CD4+. Among contracting clones, CD4+ were mainly CM/EM and CD8+ enriched in EMRA.

Trimming took 6 bases from V and 5 from J; bases not matched to a gene: 13. The CDR3 covers 18 residues. Germline V gene lookup returns CDR1 MNHEY and CDR2 SMNVEV (reference sequence). Worth noting for this clonotype: The antigen is unknown.

A 5'RACE reaction primed in the constant segment made cDNA libraries of TCR alpha and TCR beta, and these carried sample barcodes and UMIs. TCRdb re-called the 5' RACE reads with MiXCR, one entry per CDR3 protein. The sample has about 350,000 distinct CDR3 sequences; 12% to 15% are singletons. The specimen sequenced was PBMCs or a T cell subset sorted from them (not recorded which). The chain uses TRBV27 and TRBJ2-1, with 13 positions matching TRBD2. The receptor comes from a man aged 18-30 years who had mild COVID-19 (a few samples of this study predate the infection). Cell type and time point are not known. Written as DNA, the CDR3 is TGTGCCAGCAGACGCTCCCAACTAGCGGGGGGGCAGGACAATGAGCAGTTCTTC. This codes for CASRRSQLAGGQDNEQFF.